This is a list of T cell receptor beta chains from one sample in a study of cytomegalovirus exposure and HLA in healthy donors. The table came from immunoSEQ multiplex PCR; TCRdb's copy has only in-frame clones and leaves some out. The table shows around 99,000 clones, with around 77% occurring only once. The sequenced sample consisted of PBMCs. These receptors all come from a man in his forties or fifties in good health and CMV-seronegative. The CDR3 runs from the conserved cysteine through the conserved F or W. D genes are given only for firm matches. Clone sizes are given selectively: once, few, many, or a class where the clone is expanded.

>TRBJ2-7|.|.|15|TRBV21-1
TGTGCCAGCAGCCTCCGGGACAGGGGGCTCAACGAGCAGTACTTC
CASSLRDRGLNEQYF
>TRBJ2-2|.|few|16|TRBV5-1
TGCGCCAGCAGCTTGTTGGGGACAACGAACACCGGGGAGCTGTTTTTT
CASSLLGTTNTGELFF
>TRBJ1-2|TRBD1|.|16|TRBV28
TGTGCCAGCAGTTTAGGGACAGGGGGGAAAGTGGGTGGCTACACCTTC
CASSLGTGGKVGGYTF
>TRBJ2-2|.|few|13|TRBV6-4
TGTGCCAGCAAGGGCAGACAGACCGGGGAGCTGTTTTTT
CASKGRQTGELFF
>TRBJ2-3|TRBD2|.|15|TRBV15
TGTGCCACCAGCAGAGATCTAGCGGGAGGGGATACGCAGTATTTT
CATSRDLAGGDTQYF
>TRBJ2-1|.|.|14|TRBV5-1
TGCGCCAGCAGCTTGGAGACGGGATACAATGAGCAGTTCTTC
CASSLETGYNEQFF
>TRBJ2-7|.|.|14|TRBV10-1
TGCGCCAGCAGTTCAGGCCGAGGAGGCTACGAGCAGTACTTC
CASSSGRGGYEQYF
>TRBJ2-3|TRBD2|.|16|TRBV5-1
TGCGCCAGCAGCTTGGTGGTAGCGGGGGGCACAGATACGCAGTATTTT
CASSLVVAGGTDTQYF
>TRBJ2-1|.|.|14|TRBV13
TGTGCCAGCAGCCCCGGGGACTCCTACAATGAGCAGTTCTTC
CASSPGDSYNEQFF
>TRBJ2-7|TRBD2|.|14|TRBV5-1
TGCGCCAGCAGCTTGGGGGTACGTAGCGGGGAGCAGTACTTC
CASSLGVRSGEQYF
>TRBJ2-3|TRBD2|.|14|TRBV7-9
TGTGCCAGCGGGCTAGCGGGTCGCACAGATACGCAGTATTTT
CASGLAGRTDTQYF
>TRBJ1-6|TRBD1|.|16|TRBV5-8
TGTGCCAGCAGCGTGAGGACAGGGACCTATAATTCACCCCTCCACTTT
CASSVRTGTYNSPLHF
>TRBJ1-6|.|once|16|TRBV4-1
TGCGCCAGCAGCCAAGAAGGGGGGGCTGGGGGATCACCCCTCCACTTT
CASSQEGGAGGSPLHF
>TRBJ2-2|.|.|16|TRBV5-1
TGCGCCAGCAGCCCCGGGAGTAGCTCAAACACCGGGGAGCTGTTTTTT
CASSPGSSSNTGELFF
>TRBJ2-2|TRBD1|.|15|TRBV28
TGTGCCAGCAGCGGACAGGGGGTCGGAAGCGGGGAGCTGTTTTTT
CASSGQGVGSGELFF
>TRBJ2-7|TRBD2|.|12|TRBV28
TGTGCCGTCGGGGGGGGGTTCTCAAAGCAGTACTTC
CAVGGGFSKQYF
>TRBJ2-1|.|.|15|TRBV15
TGTGCCGCCAGCAGAGACCGGCAGGGGATACATGAGCAGTTCTTC
CAASRDRQGIHEQFF
>TRBJ1-5|.|.|14|TRBV28
TGTGCCAGCAGTTTAATGGGCAGAGATCAGCCCCAGCATTTT
CASSLMGRDQPQHF
>TRBJ2-6|.|.|13|TRBV27
TGTGCCAGCAGTGTCAGTGGGGCCAACGTCCTGACTTTC
CASSVSGANVLTF
>TRBJ1-3|.|few|15|TRBV30
TGTGCCTGGAGTGTGCGGGAAAACTCTGGAAACACCATATATTTT
CAWSVRENSGNTIYF
>TRBJ1-1|.|.|14|TRBV28
TGTGCCAGCAGTCGAGACAGATTGAACACTGAAGCTTTCTTT
CASSRDRLNTEAFF
>TRBJ2-7|TRBD2|few|12|TRBV29-1
TGCGCAACCACTAGCGGGAGTTACGAGCAGTACTTC
CATTSGSYEQYF
>TRBJ2-7|TRBD1|.|14|TRBV11-2
TGTGCCAGCAGACCTCCCCCGACAGGGGACGAGCAGTACTTC
CASRPPPTGDEQYF
>TRBJ2-1|TRBD1|.|15|TRBV15
TGTGCCACCAGCAGAGAGAAGGGCGTAGGGGGCGAGCAGTTCTTC
CATSREKGVGGEQFF
>TRBJ1-5|.|once|13|TRBV6-6
TGTGCCAGCAGTTACACACACGTTCAGCCCCAGCATTTT
CASSYTHVQPQHF
>TRBJ1-1|.|.|12|TRBV6-5
TGTGCCAGCAGTTCCCCCCCCAGTAAAGCTTTCTTT
CASSSPPSKAFF
>TRBJ2-1|.|once|15|TRBV6-5
TGTGCCAGCAGTTACTCACAGGGTTGGGACAATGAGCAGTTCTTC
CASSYSQGWDNEQFF
>TRBJ2-1|TRBD2|.|14|TRBV19
TGTGCCAGTAGTAGCGGGGGGCAATACAATGAGCAGTTCTTC
CASSSGGQYNEQFF
>TRBJ1-4|.|.|12|TRBV6-6
TGTGCCAGCCTCTCAGGGGAAGAAAAACTGTTTTTT
CASLSGEEKLFF
>TRBJ2-1|.|.|15|TRBV2
TGTGCCAGCAGTGAAGCGGGGAGTTCCTACAATGAGCAGTTCTTC
CASSEAGSSYNEQFF
>TRBJ2-7|TRBD1|.|13|TRBV19
TGTGCCAGTAGTGCCAGGACAGGGGACGAGCAGTACTTC
CASSARTGDEQYF
>TRBJ2-7|TRBD1|.|14|TRBV6-6
TGTGCCAGCAGCAGGACAGGGCTCGTAGCCGAGCAGTACTTC
CASSRTGLVAEQYF
>TRBJ1-5|TRBD1|.|16|TRBV2
TGTGCCAGCAGCGCTAGTTGGACAGGCGGGAATCAGCCCCAGCATTTT
CASSASWTGGNQPQHF
>TRBJ2-1|TRBD2|.|15|TRBV10-1
TGCGCCAGCAGTGCGGAGCGGGGGGGCCGCGATGAGCAGTTCTTC
CASSAERGGRDEQFF
>TRBJ2-1|TRBD1|.|12|TRBV2
TGTGCCAGCAGGCAGACAGGGAATGAGCAGTTCTTC
CASRQTGNEQFF
>TRBJ2-3|TRBD2|.|14|TRBV5-1
TGCGCCAGCAGCCCGGGACTAGCGGGAGCCTCGTCGTATTTT
CASSPGLAGASSYF
>TRBJ2-5|.|.|15|TRBV6-5
TGTGCCAGCAGTTACTCCGACGGAGTTTCAAAGACCCAGTACTTC
CASSYSDGVSKTQYF
>TRBJ1-6|TRBD1|once|13|TRBV30
TGTGCCTGGCCGGGGACAGATAATTCACCCCTCCACTTT
CAWPGTDNSPLHF
>TRBJ2-2|TRBD2|.|15|TRBV18
TGTGCCAGCTCAGCTCTCGCGGGGGACACCGGGGAGCTGTTTTTT
CASSALAGDTGELFF
>TRBJ2-7|.|.|13|TRBV28
TGTGCCAGCAGGCTAGGGGGAAACTACGAGCAGTACTTC
CASRLGGNYEQYF
>TRBJ1-6|.|.|15|TRBV5-5
TGTGCCAGCAGCTTGGTGGCAGGGAATAATTCACCCCTCCACTTT
CASSLVAGNNSPLHF
>TRBJ2-2|.|.|14|TRBV30
TGTGCCTGGAGTAGGGGTTTGGGGACCGGGGAGCTGTTTTTT
CAWSRGLGTGELFF
>TRBJ2-7|TRBD2|.|18|TRBV27
TGTGCCAGCAGTTTAAGAATGGGACTAGCGGGAGCAGCCTACGAGCAGTACTTC
CASSLRMGLAGAAYEQYF
>TRBJ2-7|.|.|13|TRBV28
TGTGCCAGCAGTTTAAGGGGTCCCTACGAGCAGTACTTC
CASSLRGPYEQYF
>TRBJ2-1|TRBD1|.|14|TRBV2
TGTGCCAGCAGGAGGGACAGCTCCTACAATGAGCAGTTCTTC
CASRRDSSYNEQFF
>TRBJ2-7|TRBD1|.|14|TRBV27
TGTGCCAGCAGTTTACGGGGACAGGGCTACGAGCAGTACTTC
CASSLRGQGYEQYF
>TRBJ2-7|TRBD1|.|14|TRBV2
TGTGCCAGCAGTGAGTCCGGACAGGGGGGAGAGCAGTACTTC
CASSESGQGGEQYF
>TRBJ1-2|.|few|12|TRBV5-1
TGCGCCAGCTCGAACAGGGTCTATGGCTACACCTTC
CASSNRVYGYTF
>TRBJ2-1|TRBD2|.|15|TRBV15
TGTGCCACCAGCAGATCGGGACTAGCGTTTGATGAGCAGTTCTTC
CATSRSGLAFDEQFF
>TRBJ1-5|TRBD1|.|14|TRBV5-1
TGCGCCAGCAGCTGGGGACAGGGAGGTCAGCCCCAGCATTTT
CASSWGQGGQPQHF
>TRBJ1-1|TRBD1|.|17|TRBV30
TGTGCCTGGAGTAACCGGGACAGGGGAAATATGAACACTGAAGCTTTCTTT
CAWSNRDRGNMNTEAFF
>TRBJ2-2|TRBD1|.|16|TRBV19
TGTGCCAGTAGTCCACAGGGACAGTTTAACACCGGGGAGCTGTTTTTT
CASSPQGQFNTGELFF
>TRBJ2-1|TRBD1|.|14|TRBV28
TGTGCCAGCACCAAGGGACAGGGGTACAATGAGCAGTTCTTC
CASTKGQGYNEQFF
>TRBJ2-1|TRBD2|.|17|TRBV4-1
TGCGCCAGCAGACAATTAGCGGGAGAGGTCTCCTACAATGAGCAGTTCTTC
CASRQLAGEVSYNEQFF
>TRBJ2-5|TRBD2|.|15|TRBV6-1
TGTGCCAGCAGTGAAGTCGGGGGGGGGCGGGAGACCCAGTACTTC
CASSEVGGGRETQYF
>TRBJ2-7|.|few|13|TRBV2
TGTGCCAGCAGTTACAGGGCTTTCTACGAGCAGTACTTC
CASSYRAFYEQYF
>TRBJ2-7|.|.|16|TRBV5-1
TGCGCCAGCAGCGAGACGCCGACAGGCCTCTCCTACGAGCAGTACTTC
CASSETPTGLSYEQYF